This TCR beta chain appears in the sequencing data of a study of cytotoxic CD8 clonotypes in ibrutinib-treated CLL. Study in general: For this cohort, patients were about a dozen relapsed/refractory and 15 treatment-naive, while some 17 were IGHV unmutated. Overall study findings and caveats: Clonality increased with ibrutinib response but returned toward baseline at progression. Rare overall, public clonotypes shrank or held steady under therapy.

About this clone: Its specificity is unknown.

The germline gives CDR1 SGHVS, CDR2 FQNEAQ. The CDR3 consists of 14 residues. Trimming stripped 0 bases from V and 5 bases from J, with 8 bases between. The table came from immunoSEQ multiplex PCR; TCRdb's copy has only in-frame clones and leaves some out. The table lists approximately 170,000 clones, more than 70% of them singletons. The specimen comprised PBMCs, sampled at disease progression, from a patient treated with ibrutinib. This sequence originates from a human donor with chronic lymphocytic leukemia. The chain joins TRBV7-8 to TRBJ1-5; D unresolved. In DNA form, the CDR3 reads TGTGCCAGCAGCTTAGCGTGGGGAGATCAGCCCCAGCATTTT. Residues: CASSLAWGDQPQHF.